The 16 T cell receptor beta chains below come from one sample, sequenced in a study of shared clonotypes between healthy human individuals. Sequencing was performed with immunoSEQ multiplex PCR; in TCRdb, only in-frame clones are kept and a portion is missing. In the table there are around 240,000 clones, under 80% of which are singletons. Source material: memory CD4+ T cells sorted from blood. The subset denotes: CD45RA-negative fraction. The receptors derive from a man aged 25 to 40 in good health.

This clone has only a few counts. This rearrangement joins TRBV2 to TRBJ1-5; no clear D gene. The CDR3 consists of 13 residues. From germline, CDR1 is SNHLY and CDR2 FYNNEI. V was cut by 3 bases and J by 6 bases, with 9 bases left in between. DNA for the CDR3: TGTGCCAGCAGTGAGGGAGGGATTCAGCCCCAGCATTTT. Its translation: CASSEGGIQPQHF.

The rearrangement uses TRBV28 and TRBJ1-2; D is uncertain. The CDR3 totals 13 residues. V was shortened by 2 bases and J by 6 bases, with 10 bases between the two germline ends. CDR1 and CDR2 (germline): MDHEN, SYDVKM. The CDR3 DNA reads as TGTGCCAGCAGTTTAGGCCAGTATAATGGCTACACCTTC. The encoded protein is CASSLGQYNGYTF.

The V gene is TRBV5-6, the J gene TRBJ2-5, with 7 bases aligning to TRBD1. The V segment lost 0 bases and the J segment 5 bases; nucleotides outside the gene matches: 7. The CDR3 loop spans 15 amino acids. Germline V gene lookup returns CDR1 SGHDT and CDR2 YYEEEE. The CDR3 spells CASSLVAGGSETQYF. Written as DNA, the CDR3 is TGTGCCAGCAGCTTGGTGGCAGGGGGTTCTGAGACCCAGTACTTC. The full variable domain, rest sourced from reference TRBV5-6 and TRBJ2-5, is DAGVTQSPTHLIKTRGQQVTLRCSPKSGHDTVSWYQQALGQGPQFIFQYYEEEERQRGNFPDRFSGHQFPNYSSELNVNALLLGDSALYLCASSLVAGGSETQYFGPGTRLLVL.

The rearrangement links TRBV5-5 to TRBJ2-7, with D possibly called TRBD1 or TRBD2 (5 bases each). This CDR3 is 14 amino acids long. Germline V CDR1 and CDR2: SGHKS, YYEKEE (reference sequence). V was trimmed by 4 bases and J by 5 bases, leaving 16 bases between them. The CDR3 nucleotides read TGTGCCAGCAGCCACCGGGGCGGCTTGAACGAGCAGTACTTC. Protein product: CASSHRGGLNEQYF.

This chain connects TRBV10-2 to TRBJ2-1, with 10 bases that match TRBD2. Germline V gene sequence: CDR1 WSHSY, CDR2 SAAADI. The CDR3 covers 14 residues. The V and J ends lost 9 bases and 0 bases, in that order; junction bases with no gene match: 2. The CDR3 DNA is TGCGCCAGTACTAGCGGGGTCTCCTACAATGAGCAGTTCTTC. Its protein product is CASTSGVSYNEQFF.

The CDR3 is CASSLRDRGSGANVLTF. CDR3 DNA sequence: TGTGCCAGCAGTCTCCGGGACAGGGGTTCGGGGGCCAACGTCCTGACTTTC. The V call is TRBV28, the J call TRBJ2-6, with TRBD1 matching 10 bases. The CDR3 consists of 17 residues. The junction had 8 bases not matched to a gene; V was cut back by 5 bases and J by 4 bases. CDR1 is MDHEN and CDR2 is SYDVKM in the germline V gene.

The chain combines TRBV6-1 with TRBJ2-7; 11 positions match TRBD1. The germline CDR1 and CDR2 sequences are MNHNS and SASEGT. V shed 4 bases and J 5 bases; nucleotides not matched to a gene: 10. This CDR3 spans 16 amino acids. This chain's CDR3 is CASSVSTRTGGNEQYF. CDR3 bases: TGTGCCAGCAGTGTTAGTACCCGGACAGGGGGCAACGAGCAGTACTTC.

This chain links TRBV5-5 with TRBJ2-7, with unresolved D. The V end lost 4 bases, the J end lost 0 bases, and 8 bases lay between the germline ends. Germline values: CDR1 SGHKS, CDR2 YYEKEE (reference sequence). The CDR3 spans 13 residues. CDR3 bases: TGTGCCAGCAGCCAGACTGGCTCCTACGAGCAGTACTTC. This encodes CASSQTGSYEQYF.

This clone was seen only a few times. V and J are TRBV19 and TRBJ2-1; 8 positions agree with TRBD2. The CDR3 consists of 17 residues. Trimming removed 4 bases from V and 3 bases from J; junction bases left unmatched: 11. CDR1 and CDR2 (germline): LNHDA, SQIVND (reference sequence). As DNA, the CDR3 is TGTGCCAGTAGTAGTCCCACACTAGCGGACCTCTACAATGAGCAGTTCTTC. Translating it yields CASSSPTLADLYNEQFF.

The chain uses TRBV7-2 and TRBJ1-4; D remains ambiguous. CDR3 length: 15 amino acids. Germline lookup yields CDR1 SGHTA and CDR2 FQGNSA. The ends were cut back, 5 bases at V and 0 bases at J, with 10 bases in the middle. The CDR3 bases are TGTGCCAGCAGCCCTCGCTGGGCAACTAATGAAAAACTGTTTTTT. As protein: CASSPRWATNEKLFF.

This clone has only a few counts. A much larger clone differs by one base, so this may be a read error. Other DNA sequences in the sample encode the same CDR3. The chain joins TRBV2 to TRBJ2-7; D uncertain. V lost 8 bases to trimming and J lost 3 bases, with 5 bases between them. CDR1 and CDR2 (germline): SNHLY, FYNNEI. The CDR3 extends over 10 amino acids. As DNA, the CDR3 is TGTGCCAGCGGCGACTACGAGCAGTACTTC. Its protein product is CASGDYEQYF.

V and J are TRBV10-3 and TRBJ1-4, with TRBD1 matching 11 bases. This CDR3 region has 16 residues. The germline V gene encodes CDR1 ENHRY and CDR2 SYGVKD. Unmatched junction bases numbered 15, after V lost 10 bases and J lost 8 bases. CDR3 DNA sequence: TGTGCCACCGGGACAGGGGGTTCCGGTGCGGGCGAAAAACTGTTTTTT. Protein: CATGTGGSGAGEKLFF.

DNA of the CDR3: TGTGCCAGCAGCTCCCGGGTAGGGAATGAGCAGTTCTTC. This translates into CASSSRVGNEQFF. V usage is TRBV7-8 and J usage is TRBJ2-1; D unclear. The CDR3 sequence is 13 residues long. V was cut by 4 bases and J by 7 bases, with 11 bases left in between. The germline CDR1 and CDR2 sequences are SGHVS and FQNEAQ.

The V call is TRBV6-1, the J call TRBJ2-1; 9 bases map to TRBD1. J gave up 4 bases and V 6 bases, and 4 bases lay outside the gene matches. Looked up from germline, CDR1 is MNHNS and CDR2 is SASEGT. This CDR3 comprises 14 residues. CDR3: CASRKGTGYNEQFF. CDR3 DNA sequence: TGTGCCAGCAGGAAAGGGACAGGGTACAATGAGCAGTTCTTC.

The rearrangement links TRBV2 to TRBJ2-3; D is unclear. This CDR3 has 13 amino acids. In germline, CDR1 is SNHLY, CDR2 FYNNEI. Trimming cost V 6 bases and J 3 bases, with 10 bases left between them. The CDR3 DNA reads TGTGCCAGCAGCCTAATGGGGACAGATACGCAGTATTTT. It codes for CASSLMGTDTQYF.

The J gene is TRBJ2-2, the V gene TRBV7-2, with 7 bases lining up with TRBD2. The CDR3 loop spans 16 amino acids. Trimming cost V 1 base and J 4 bases; bases outside gene matches: 6. Germline loops: CDR1 SGHTA, CDR2 FQGNSA. The CDR3 bases are TGTGCCAGCAGCTTAGTGGGAGGGGCAAGCACCGGGGAGCTGTTTTTT. Translating it yields CASSLVGGASTGELFF. The variable domain in full, with the rest retrieved from reference TRBV7-2 and TRBJ2-2, is GAGVSQSPSNKVTEKGKDVELRCDPISGHTALYWYRQSLGQGLEFLIYFQGNSAPDKSGLPSDRFSAERTGGSVSTLTIQRTQQEDSAVYLCASSLVGGASTGELFFGEGSRLTVL.